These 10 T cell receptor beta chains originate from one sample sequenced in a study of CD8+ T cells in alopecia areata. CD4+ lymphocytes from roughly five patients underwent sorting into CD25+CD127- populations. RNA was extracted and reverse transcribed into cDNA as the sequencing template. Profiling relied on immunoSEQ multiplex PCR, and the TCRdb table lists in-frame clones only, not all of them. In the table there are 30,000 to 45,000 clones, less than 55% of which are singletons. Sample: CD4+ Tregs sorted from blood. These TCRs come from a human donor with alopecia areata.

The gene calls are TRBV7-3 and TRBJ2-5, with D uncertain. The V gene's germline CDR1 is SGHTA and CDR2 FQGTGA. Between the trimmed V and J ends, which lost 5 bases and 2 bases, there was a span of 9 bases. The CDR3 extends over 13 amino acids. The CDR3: CASSRTGQETQYF. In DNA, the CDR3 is TGTGCCAGCAGCCGAACCGGACAAGAGACCCAGTACTTC. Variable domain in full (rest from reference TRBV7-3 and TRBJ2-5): GAGVSQTPSNKVTEKGKYVELRCDPISGHTALYWYRQSLGQGPEFLIYFQGTGAADDSGLPNDRFFAVRPEGSVSTLKIQRTERGDSAVYLCASSRTGQETQYFGPGTRLLVL.

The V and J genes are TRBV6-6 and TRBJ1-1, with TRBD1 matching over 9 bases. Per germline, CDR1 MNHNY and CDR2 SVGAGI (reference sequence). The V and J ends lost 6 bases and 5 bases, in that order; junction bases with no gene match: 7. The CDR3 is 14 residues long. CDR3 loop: CASRSGTGRTEAFF. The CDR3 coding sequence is TGTGCCAGCAGATCCGGGACAGGGAGGACTGAAGCTTTCTTT.

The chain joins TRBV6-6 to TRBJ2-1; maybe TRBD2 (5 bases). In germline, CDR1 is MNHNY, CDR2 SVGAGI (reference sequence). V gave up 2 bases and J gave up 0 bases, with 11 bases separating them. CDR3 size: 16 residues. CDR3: CASSYVPGTSYNEQFF. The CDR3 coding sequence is TGTGCCAGCAGTTACGTTCCGGGAACCTCCTACAATGAGCAGTTCTTC.

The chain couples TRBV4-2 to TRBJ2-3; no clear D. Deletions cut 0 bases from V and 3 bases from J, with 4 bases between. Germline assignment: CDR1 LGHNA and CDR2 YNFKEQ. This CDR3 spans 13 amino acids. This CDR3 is CASSQERTDTQYF. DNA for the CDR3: TGTGCCAGCAGCCAAGAGAGGACAGATACGCAGTATTTT.

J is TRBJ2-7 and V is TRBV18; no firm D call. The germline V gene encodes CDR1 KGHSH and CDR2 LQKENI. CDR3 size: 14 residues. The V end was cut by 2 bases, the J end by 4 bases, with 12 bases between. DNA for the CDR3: TGTGCCAGCTCACCAGGGCAGGTACAATACGAGCAGTACTTC. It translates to CASSPGQVQYEQYF.

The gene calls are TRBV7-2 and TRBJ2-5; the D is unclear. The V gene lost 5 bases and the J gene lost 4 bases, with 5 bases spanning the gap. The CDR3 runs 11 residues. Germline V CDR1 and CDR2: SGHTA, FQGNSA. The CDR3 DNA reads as TGTGCCAGCAGCCCGGCAGAGACCCAGTACTTC. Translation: CASSPAETQYF.

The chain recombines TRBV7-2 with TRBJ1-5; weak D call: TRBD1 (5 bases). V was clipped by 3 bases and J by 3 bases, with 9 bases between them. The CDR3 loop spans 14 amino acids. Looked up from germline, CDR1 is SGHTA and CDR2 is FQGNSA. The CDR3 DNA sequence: TGTGCCAGCAGCTTGTTGGGGCCCAATCAGCCCCAGCATTTT. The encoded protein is CASSLLGPNQPQHF.

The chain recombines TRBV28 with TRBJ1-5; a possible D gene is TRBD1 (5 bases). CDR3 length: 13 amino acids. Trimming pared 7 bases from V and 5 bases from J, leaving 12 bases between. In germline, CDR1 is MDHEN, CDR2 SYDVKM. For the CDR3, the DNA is TGTGCCAGCACTGGGACCCGGTATCAGCCCCAGCATTTT. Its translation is CASTGTRYQPQHF.

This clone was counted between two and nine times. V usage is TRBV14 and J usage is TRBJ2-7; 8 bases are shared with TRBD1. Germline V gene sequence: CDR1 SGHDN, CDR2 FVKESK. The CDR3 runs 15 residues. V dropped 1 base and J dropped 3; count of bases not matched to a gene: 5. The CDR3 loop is CASSQGSGQGYEQYF. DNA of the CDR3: TGTGCCAGCAGCCAAGGATCTGGACAGGGCTACGAGCAGTACTTC.

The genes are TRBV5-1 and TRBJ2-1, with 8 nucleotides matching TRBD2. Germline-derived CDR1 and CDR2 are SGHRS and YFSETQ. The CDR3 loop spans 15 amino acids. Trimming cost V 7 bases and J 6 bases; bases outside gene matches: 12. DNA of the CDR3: TGCGCCAGCCAAACGGGGGGGCTCGCCCCCAATGAGCAGTTCTTC. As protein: CASQTGGLAPNEQFF.